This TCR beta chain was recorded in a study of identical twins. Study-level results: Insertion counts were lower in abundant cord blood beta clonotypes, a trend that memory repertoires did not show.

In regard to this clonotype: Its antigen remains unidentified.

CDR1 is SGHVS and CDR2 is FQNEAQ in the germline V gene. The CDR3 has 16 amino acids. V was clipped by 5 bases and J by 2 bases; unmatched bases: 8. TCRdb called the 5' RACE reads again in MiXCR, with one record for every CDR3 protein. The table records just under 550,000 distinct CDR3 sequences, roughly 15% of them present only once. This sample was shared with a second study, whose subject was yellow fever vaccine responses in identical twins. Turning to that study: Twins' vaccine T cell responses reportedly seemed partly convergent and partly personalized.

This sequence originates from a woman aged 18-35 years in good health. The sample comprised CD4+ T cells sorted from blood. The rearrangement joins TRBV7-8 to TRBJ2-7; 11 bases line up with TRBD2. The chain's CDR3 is CASSPGTSGGAYEQYF. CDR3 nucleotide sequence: TGTGCCAGCAGCCCTGGGACTAGCGGAGGGGCCTACGAGCAGTACTTC.